This T cell receptor (beta chain) stems from a study of breast tumors, draining lymph nodes, adjacent tissues. Broader study findings: Compared with basal-like, luminal-like tumors shared significantly more repertoire with nontumor tissue. The data were judged consistent with most tumor T cells coming from lymph node and expanding in tumor. That most tumor T cells come from lymph nodes remained unproven. Tumors had less TCR diversity than lymph nodes, more than nontumor tissue.

This clonotype was counted at least ten times. What it binds is not known. TCRdb redid the calling of the multiplex PCR reads with MiXCR, one entry per CDR3 protein. The data hold approximately 170,000 distinct CDR3 sequences, with roughly 30% observed a single time. Axillary draining lymph nodes of breast cancer patients supplied the node samples. Losses at the gene ends were 2 bases for V and 5 bases for J; bases not matched to a gene: 9. The CDR3 loop spans 16 amino acids. The TCR sequence derives from a female donor with breast cancer. Some clones in this sample may be carry-over from other donors' samples. This chain connects TRBV12-3 or TRBV12-4 to TRBJ2-5, with TRBD2 matching 9 bases. Sequencing was performed on axillary lymph node tissue. Here the CDR3 DNA reads TGTGCCAGCAGTTTATTGGGGTTAGCGGGGGTGGAGACCCAGTACTTC. Translated, it gives CASSLLGLAGVETQYF.